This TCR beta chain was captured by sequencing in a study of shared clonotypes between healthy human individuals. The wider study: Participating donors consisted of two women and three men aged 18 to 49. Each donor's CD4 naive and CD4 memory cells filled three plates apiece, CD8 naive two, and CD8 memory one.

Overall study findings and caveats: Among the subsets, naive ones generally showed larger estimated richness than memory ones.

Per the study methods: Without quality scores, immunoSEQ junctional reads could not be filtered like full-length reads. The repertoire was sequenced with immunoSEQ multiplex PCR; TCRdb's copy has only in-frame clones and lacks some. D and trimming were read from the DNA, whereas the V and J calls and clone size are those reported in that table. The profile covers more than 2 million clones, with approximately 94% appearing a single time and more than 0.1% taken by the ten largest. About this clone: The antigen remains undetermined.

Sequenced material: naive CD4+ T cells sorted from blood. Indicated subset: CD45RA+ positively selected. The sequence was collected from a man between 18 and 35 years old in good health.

This chain's CDR3 is CASSLTTSGSTDTQYF. The CDR3 DNA reads as TGTGCCAGCAGCTTAACGACTAGCGGTAGCACAGATACGCAGTATTTT. The chain uses TRBV11-2 and TRBJ2-3, with 9 bases fitting TRBD2. The CDR3 spans 16 residues. Germline V gene sequence: CDR1 SGHAT, CDR2 FQNNGV. The V segment lost 2 bases and the J segment 0 bases; nucleotides outside the gene matches: 3.